This TCR beta chain was observed in a study of shared clonotypes between healthy human individuals. Study overall: CD8 memory received one plate per donor, CD8 naive two, CD4 memory three and CD4 naive three.

CDR1 and CDR2 (germline): SQVTM, ANQGSEA. Trimming removed 7 bases from V and 7 bases from J; junction bases left unmatched: 4. The CDR3 is 11 residues long. Study conclusions and caveats: Shared clonotypes: about 4.6% naive CD4, around 3.4% naive CD8, about 2.5% memory CD4, 0.35% to 0.5% memory CD8.

Splitting the CD4+ cells yielded a CD45RA+ naive subset and a CD45RA-negative memory subset. Generated by immunoSEQ multiplex PCR, the TCRdb table keeps only in-frame clones and is missing some. The data show 2,500,000 or so clones, with around 94% seen just once and roughly 0.14% held by the top ten. This clone came up once. Its antigen is unidentified. The gene calls are TRBV29-1 and TRBJ1-2; 9 bases match TRBD1. This clonotype was obtained from a man between 18 and 35 years old in good health. The sequenced sample was naive CD4+ T cells sorted from blood. Stated subset: CD45RA+ positively selected. CDR3 sequence: CSEGTGTGYTF. The DNA of the CDR3 is TGCAGCGAGGGGACAGGGACTGGCTACACCTTC.